This is a list of T cell receptor beta chains from one sample in a study of blood T cell repertoires in COVID-19. Sequenced by immunoSEQ multiplex PCR; TCRdb stores in-frame clones only, minus some. The sample shows about 200,000 clones, 82% of them seen only once. Sequencing was done on a sample of PBMCs or T cells enriched from blood (not recorded which). The receptors stem from a man aged 40-55 years who had recovered from COVID-19. Both conserved end residues are part of each CDR3. Each record gives: D gene, J gene, clone size, V gene, CDR3 protein, CDR3 DNA. The D gene is left open where the match is weak. Clone size is given for some rows only: seen once, a few or many times, or a class if the clone is expanded.

-,TRBJ1-2,few,TRBV9,CASSVQGTGNYGYTF,TGTGCCAGCAGCGTCCAGGGTACGGGCAACTATGGCTACACCTTC
TRBD2,TRBJ2-1,-,TRBV4-1,CASSQVPEPIAGVLYNEQFF,TGCGCCAGCAGCCAAGTCCCCGAACCGATAGCGGGAGTTCTATACAATGAGCAGTTCTTC
-,TRBJ2-2,once,TRBV20-1,CSATKTGELFF,TGCAGTGCTACTAAGACCGGGGAGCTGTTTTTT
-,TRBJ1-2,-,TRBV15,CATSRDRQGYGYTF,TGTGCCACCAGCAGAGATAGGCAGGGTTATGGCTACACCTTC
-,TRBJ1-1,-,TRBV7-9,CASSLRLTGLNTEAFF,TGTGCCAGCAGCTTAAGGTTGACAGGACTGAACACTGAAGCTTTCTTT
-,TRBJ2-1,few,TRBV5-1,CASSAEPGRDEQFF,TGCGCCAGCAGCGCCGAACCTGGTAGAGATGAGCAGTTCTTC
-,TRBJ1-2,-,TRBV3-1/TRBV3-2,CASSPTGIGDHGYTF,TGTGCCAGCAGCCCTACAGGGATAGGTGATCATGGCTACACCTTC
TRBD1,TRBJ1-2,-,TRBV27,CASSLGTGVNYGYTF,TGTGCCAGCAGTCTCGGGACAGGCGTTAACTATGGCTACACCTTC
-,TRBJ1-4,-,TRBV7-9,CASTGQYEKLFF,TGTGCCAGCACAGGACAGTACGAAAAACTGTTTTTT
-,TRBJ2-2,-,TRBV19,CATPGVGELFF,TGTGCCACCCCGGGGGTCGGGGAGCTGTTTTTT
TRBD2,TRBJ2-3,-,TRBV20-1,CSASSTSGTDTQYF,TGCAGTGCTAGTTCAACTAGCGGGACAGATACGCAGTATTTT
TRBD1,TRBJ1-4,-,TRBV19,CASSIGGTGVEEKLFF,TGTGCCAGTAGTATAGGAGGGACAGGGGTCGAGGAAAAACTGTTTTTT
TRBD1,TRBJ1-1,-,TRBV19,CASSIASRQGAPTEAFF,TGTGCCAGTAGTATAGCAAGTCGTCAGGGGGCGCCCACTGAAGCTTTCTTT
-,TRBJ1-1,-,TRBV11-1,CASSFFEGETEAFF,TGTGCCAGCAGCTTTTTTGAGGGGGAGACTGAAGCTTTCTTT
TRBD1,TRBJ2-1,-,TRBV9,CASSVAGTASYNEQFF,TGTGCCAGCAGCGTAGCCGGGACAGCCTCCTACAATGAGCAGTTCTTC
TRBD2,TRBJ2-1,-,TRBV27,CASSLLTSGGSYNEQFF,TGTGCCAGCAGTTTGCTCACTAGCGGGGGTTCCTACAATGAGCAGTTCTTC
-,TRBJ1-2,-,TRBV24-1,CATSDAGVEGVGGYTF,TGTGCCACCAGTGATGCAGGGGTAGAGGGAGTTGGGGGCTACACCTTC
-,TRBJ1-1,-,TRBV12-3/TRBV12-4,CASSLTGTYEAFF,TGTGCCAGCAGTTTAACTGGGACTTATGAAGCTTTCTTT
TRBD1,TRBJ1-3,few,TRBV11-3,CASSNRGPGNTIYF,TGTGCCAGCAGTAACAGGGGGCCTGGAAACACCATATATTTT
-,TRBJ2-5,-,TRBV29-1,CSVEPIQDLGVQETQYF,TGCAGCGTTGAACCCATCCAGGACCTCGGGGTCCAAGAGACCCAGTACTTC
-,TRBJ1-4,-,TRBV7-8,CASSLGLAEATNEKLFF,TGTGCCAGCAGCTTAGGGCTAGCGGAAGCAACTAATGAAAAACTGTTTTTT
-,TRBJ2-6,-,TRBV28,CASSGAGLYSGANVLTF,TGTGCCAGCAGTGGTGCAGGGTTGTACTCTGGGGCCAACGTCCTGACTTTC
-,TRBJ2-2,-,TRBV4-3,CASSLLGRSLGGGELFF,TGCGCCAGCAGCCTCCTTGGGAGATCTTTGGGTGGCGGGGAGCTGTTTTTT